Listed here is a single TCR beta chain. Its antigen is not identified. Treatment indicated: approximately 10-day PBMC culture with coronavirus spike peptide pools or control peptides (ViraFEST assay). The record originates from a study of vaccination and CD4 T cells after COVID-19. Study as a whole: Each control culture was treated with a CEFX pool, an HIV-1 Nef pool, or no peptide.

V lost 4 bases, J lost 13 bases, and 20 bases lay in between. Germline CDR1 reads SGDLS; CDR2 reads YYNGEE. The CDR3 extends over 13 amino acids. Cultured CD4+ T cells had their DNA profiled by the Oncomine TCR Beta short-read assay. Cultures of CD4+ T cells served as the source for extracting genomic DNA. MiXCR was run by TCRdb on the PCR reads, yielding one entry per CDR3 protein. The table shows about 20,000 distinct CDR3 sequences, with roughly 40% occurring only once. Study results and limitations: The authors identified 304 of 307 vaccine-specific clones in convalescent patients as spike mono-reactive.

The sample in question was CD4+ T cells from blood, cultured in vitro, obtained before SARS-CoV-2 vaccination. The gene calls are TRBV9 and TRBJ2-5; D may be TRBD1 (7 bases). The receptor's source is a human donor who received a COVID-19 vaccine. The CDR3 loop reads CASSPEEGAAMYF. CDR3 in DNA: TGTGCCAGCAGCCCAGAGGAGGGGGCGGCGATGTACTTC.